This TCR beta chain was retrieved from a study of blood T cell repertoires in COVID-19 (dated by TCRdb to the early 2020s). For the wider study: Samples covering the acute and convalescent phases of COVID-19 were provided by collaborators in the United States, Italy and Spain. The material from the prospective study consisted of cDNA or gDNA derived from T cells, B-cell-depleted T cells, or PBMCs. The dataset comprised deeply sampled blood TCRbeta repertoires from subjects exposed to, actively infected with, or recovered from COVID-19. A freely available public database, intended as a resource for researchers studying the immune response to SARS-CoV-2, is where the repertoires were released. The samples were drawn from two sources: the first 160 participants of the ongoing ImmuneRACE study, and 1,000 to 1,500 subjects contributed by 6 global collaborators. Nearly every sample came with metadata listing a de-identified subject ID, COVID-19 status, age in years and sex. Where available, HLA class I and class II types were taken from metadata supplied by the sample provider and were not determined by assay-based typing. What the authors observed across the whole study: How much clinical and demographic metadata was included differed by source and by participant, and the metadata was provided uncurated.

TCRbeta CDR3 regions were amplified from genomic DNA using the immunoSEQ Assay, a bias-controlled multiplex PCR. As for the original processing: Within the assay, amplification of reference gene primers was used to estimate how many nucleated cells each sample contained. To quantify the absolute abundance of each unique TCRbeta CDR3 rearrangement, sequence reads were collapsed and filtered. For each sample, productive Simpson clonality was calculated as the square root of Simpson's diversity index over productive rearrangements. Drawn from immuneACCESS, this table holds only the in-frame rearrangements with V and J called that TCRdb kept. Clones are partly lost; checked studies trace under half to an unresolved V gene and leave the rest unexplained. D and trimming come from the DNA, and the V and J calls and clone size come from that table. The sample yields 150,000 to 200,000 clones; roughly 80% were counted once. The ten largest clones represent more than 7.5% of the sample.

One collaborating source in Seattle enrolled patients during active infection and followed them longitudinally through the course of disease. The collaborating institutions used their own protocols to collect whole blood in K2EDTA tubes. For TCRbeta analysis, collaborators shipped samples in one of three forms: frozen whole blood, isolated PBMCs, or DNA extracted from either of those sample types. The V and J ends are trimmed by 7 bases and 4 bases, leaving 10 bases between them. Per the germline V gene, SNHLY is the CDR1 and FYNNEI is the CDR2. The CDR3 measures 13 amino acids from cysteine to phenylalanine. Only the CDR3 portion is preserved as DNA: 39 bases, with reading frame beginning at the first base. With regard to this clone: The target of this receptor is not known. Per-base qualities were not stored, and no clone one base away is much larger.

The specimen was peripheral blood. Rearrangement joined TRBV2 to TRBJ2-2; the D gene is unclear. The sequence derives from a woman aged 70-85 years with COVID-19, enrolled during active disease. The DNA sequence follows: TGTGCCAGCATTCCGGGTGGCACCGGGGAGCTGTTTTTT. It encodes CASIPGGTGELFF.